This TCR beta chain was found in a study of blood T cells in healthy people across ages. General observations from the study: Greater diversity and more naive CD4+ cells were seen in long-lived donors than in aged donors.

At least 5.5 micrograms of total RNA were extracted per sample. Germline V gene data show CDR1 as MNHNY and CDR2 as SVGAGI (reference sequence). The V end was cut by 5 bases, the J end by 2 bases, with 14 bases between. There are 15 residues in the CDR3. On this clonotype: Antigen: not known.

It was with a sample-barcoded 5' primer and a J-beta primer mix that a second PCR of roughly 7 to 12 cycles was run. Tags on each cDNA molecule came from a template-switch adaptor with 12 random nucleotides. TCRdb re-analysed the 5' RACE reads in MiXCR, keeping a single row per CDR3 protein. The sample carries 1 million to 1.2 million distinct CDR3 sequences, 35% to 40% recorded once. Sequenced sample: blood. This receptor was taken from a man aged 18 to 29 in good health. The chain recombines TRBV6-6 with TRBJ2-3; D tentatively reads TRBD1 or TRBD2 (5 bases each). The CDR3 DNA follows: TGTGCCAGCAGTCACCGCCGGGGCAACACAGATACGCAGTATTTT. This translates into CASSHRRGNTDTQYF.